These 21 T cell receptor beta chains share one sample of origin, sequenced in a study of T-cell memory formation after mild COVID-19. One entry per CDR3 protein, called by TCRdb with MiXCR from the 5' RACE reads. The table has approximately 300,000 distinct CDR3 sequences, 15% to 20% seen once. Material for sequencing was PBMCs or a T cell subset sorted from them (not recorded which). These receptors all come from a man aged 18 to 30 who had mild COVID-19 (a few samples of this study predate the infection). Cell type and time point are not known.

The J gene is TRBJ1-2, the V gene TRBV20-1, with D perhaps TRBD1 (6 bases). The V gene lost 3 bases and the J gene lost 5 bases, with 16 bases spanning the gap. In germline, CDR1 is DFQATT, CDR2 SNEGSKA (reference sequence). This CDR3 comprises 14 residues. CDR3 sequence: CSASRRGNLYGYTF. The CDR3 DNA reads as TGCAGTGCTAGTCGCAGGGGAAATTTGTATGGCTACACCTTC.

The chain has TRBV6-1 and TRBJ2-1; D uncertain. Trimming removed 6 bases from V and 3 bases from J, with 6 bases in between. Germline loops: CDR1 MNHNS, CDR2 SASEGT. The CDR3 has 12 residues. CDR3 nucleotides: TGTGCCAGCAGACTCCGCTACAATGAGCAGTTCTTC. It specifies CASRLRYNEQFF.

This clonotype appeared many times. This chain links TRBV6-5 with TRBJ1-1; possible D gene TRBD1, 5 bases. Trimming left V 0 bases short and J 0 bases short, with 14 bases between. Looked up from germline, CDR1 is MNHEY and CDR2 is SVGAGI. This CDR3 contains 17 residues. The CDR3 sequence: CASSYSSWTPMNTEAFF. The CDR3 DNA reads TGTGCCAGCAGTTACTCGAGTTGGACACCTATGAACACTGAAGCTTTCTTT.

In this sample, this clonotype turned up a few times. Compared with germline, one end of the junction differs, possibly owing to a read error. CDR3 loop: CASSSTTGGTF. CDR3 nucleotide sequence: TGTGCCAGCAGCTCAACAACGGGAGGTACCTTT. This rearrangement joins TRBV6-6 to TRBJ1-1; D is uncertain. The CDR3 is 11 amino acids. The germline V gene encodes CDR1 MNHNY and CDR2 SVGAGI (reference sequence).

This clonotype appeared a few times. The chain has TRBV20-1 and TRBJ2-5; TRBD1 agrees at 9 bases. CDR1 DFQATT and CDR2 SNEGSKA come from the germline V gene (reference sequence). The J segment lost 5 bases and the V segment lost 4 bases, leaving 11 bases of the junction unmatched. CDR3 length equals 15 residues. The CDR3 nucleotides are TGCAGTGCTAAGGCGTCAACAGGGGGCAGGGAGACCCAGTACTTC. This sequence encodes CSAKASTGGRETQYF.

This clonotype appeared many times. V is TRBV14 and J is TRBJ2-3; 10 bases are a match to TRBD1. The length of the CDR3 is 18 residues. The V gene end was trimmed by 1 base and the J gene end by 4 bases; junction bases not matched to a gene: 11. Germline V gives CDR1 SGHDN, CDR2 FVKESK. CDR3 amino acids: CASSQVGLRDRGADTQYF. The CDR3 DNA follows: TGTGCCAGCAGCCAAGTTGGCCTCCGGGACAGGGGCGCAGATACGCAGTATTTT.

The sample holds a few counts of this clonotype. CDR3 nucleotides: TGTGCCAGCAGCTTAACCGATGGAGGGGCAGCTTTCTTT. Translating it yields CASSLTDGGAAFF. The V call is TRBV7-3, the J call TRBJ1-1, with a possible D match to TRBD1 (5 bases). The ends were cut back, 0 bases at V and 10 bases at J, with 12 bases in the middle. The germline V gene has CDR1 SGHTA and CDR2 FQGTGA. The CDR3 runs to 13 residues.

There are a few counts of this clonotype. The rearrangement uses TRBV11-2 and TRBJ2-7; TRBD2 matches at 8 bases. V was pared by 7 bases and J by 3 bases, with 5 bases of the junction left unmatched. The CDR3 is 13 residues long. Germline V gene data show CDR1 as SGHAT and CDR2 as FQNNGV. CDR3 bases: TGTGCCAGCAAACACAGCGGGGGCTACGAGCAGTACGTC. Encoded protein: CASKHSGGYEQYV.

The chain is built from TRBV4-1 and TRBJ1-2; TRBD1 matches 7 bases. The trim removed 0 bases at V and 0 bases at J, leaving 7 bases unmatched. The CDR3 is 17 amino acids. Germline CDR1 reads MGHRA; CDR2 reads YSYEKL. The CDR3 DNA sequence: TGCGCCAGCAGCCAAGATACGGGGACAGACCCTAACTATGGCTACACCTTC. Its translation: CASSQDTGTDPNYGYTF.

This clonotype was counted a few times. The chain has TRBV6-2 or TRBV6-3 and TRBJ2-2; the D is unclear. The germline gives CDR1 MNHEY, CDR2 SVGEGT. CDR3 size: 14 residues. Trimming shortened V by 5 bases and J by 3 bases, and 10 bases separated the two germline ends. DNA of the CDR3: TGTGCCAGCAGTCCAGCCGCGTACACCGGGGAGCTGTTTTTT. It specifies CASSPAAYTGELFF.

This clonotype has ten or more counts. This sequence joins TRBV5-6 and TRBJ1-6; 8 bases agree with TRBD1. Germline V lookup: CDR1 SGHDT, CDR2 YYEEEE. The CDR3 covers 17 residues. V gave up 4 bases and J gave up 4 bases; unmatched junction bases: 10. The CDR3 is CASSNPDRTGYNSPLHF. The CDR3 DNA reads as TGTGCCAGCAGCAATCCTGACCGGACAGGGTATAATTCACCCCTCCACTTT.

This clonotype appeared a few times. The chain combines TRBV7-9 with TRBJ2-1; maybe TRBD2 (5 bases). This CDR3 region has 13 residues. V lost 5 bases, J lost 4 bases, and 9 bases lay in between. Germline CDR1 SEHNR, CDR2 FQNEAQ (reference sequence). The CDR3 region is CASSPGEYNEQFF. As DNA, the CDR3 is TGTGCCAGCAGCCCCGGGGAGTACAATGAGCAGTTCTTC. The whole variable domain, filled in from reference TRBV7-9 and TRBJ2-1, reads DTGVSQNPRHKITKRGQNVTFRCDPISEHNRLYWYRQTLGQGPEFLTYFQNEAQLEKSRLLSDRFSAERPKGSFSTLEIQRTEQGDSAMYLCASSPGEYNEQFFGPGTRLTVL.

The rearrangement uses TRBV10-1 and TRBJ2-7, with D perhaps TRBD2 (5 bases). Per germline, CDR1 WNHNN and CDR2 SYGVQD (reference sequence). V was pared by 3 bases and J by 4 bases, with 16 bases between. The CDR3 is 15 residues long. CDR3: CASSEGRGSLYEQYV. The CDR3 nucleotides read TGCGCCAGCAGTGAAGGCAGAGGGTCTTTATACGAGCAGTACGTC.

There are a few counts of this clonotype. The CDR3, as DNA: TGTGCCATCAGTGAGGTAGAACAGGGTCAGATAGGGTTCTTC. It yields the protein CAISEVEQGQIGFF. V and J are TRBV10-3 and TRBJ2-1; weak D call: TRBD1 (6 bases). The CDR3 is 14 amino acids. The germline gives CDR1 ENHRY, CDR2 SYGVKD. V lost 2 bases, J lost 15 bases, and 20 bases lay in between.

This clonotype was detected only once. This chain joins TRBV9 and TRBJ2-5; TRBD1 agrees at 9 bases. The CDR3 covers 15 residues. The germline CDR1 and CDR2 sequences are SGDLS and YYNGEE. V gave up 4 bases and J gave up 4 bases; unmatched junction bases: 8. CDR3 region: CASSIGQGTGETQYF. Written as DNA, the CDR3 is TGTGCCAGCAGCATTGGACAGGGGACTGGAGAGACCCAGTACTTC.

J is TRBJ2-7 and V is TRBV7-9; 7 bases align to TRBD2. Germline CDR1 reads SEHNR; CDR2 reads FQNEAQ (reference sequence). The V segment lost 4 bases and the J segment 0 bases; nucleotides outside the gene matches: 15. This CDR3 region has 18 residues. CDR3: CASSSDRGGGDGSYEQYF. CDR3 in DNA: TGTGCCAGCAGCTCCGACCGGGGTGGGGGGGACGGCTCCTACGAGCAGTACTTC.

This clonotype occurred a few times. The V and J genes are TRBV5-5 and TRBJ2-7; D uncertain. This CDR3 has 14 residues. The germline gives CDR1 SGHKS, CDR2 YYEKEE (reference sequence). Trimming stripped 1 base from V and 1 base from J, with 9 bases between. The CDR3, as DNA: TGTGCCAGCAGCTTGTTGTCTGCATCCTACGAGCAGTACGTC. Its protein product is CASSLLSASYEQYV.

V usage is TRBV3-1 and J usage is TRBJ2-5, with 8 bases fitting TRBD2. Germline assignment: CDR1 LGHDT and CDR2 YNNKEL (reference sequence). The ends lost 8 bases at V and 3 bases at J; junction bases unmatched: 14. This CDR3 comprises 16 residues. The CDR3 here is CASGELRGGFEETQYF. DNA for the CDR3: TGTGCCAGCGGGGAGCTCCGGGGGGGCTTTGAAGAGACCCAGTACTTC.

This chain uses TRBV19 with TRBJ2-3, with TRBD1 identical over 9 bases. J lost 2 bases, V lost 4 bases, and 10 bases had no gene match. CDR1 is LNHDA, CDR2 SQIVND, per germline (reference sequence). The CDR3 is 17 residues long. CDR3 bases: TGTGCCAGTAGTAAAGGCCCGGGACAGGGTTCCACAGATACGCAGTATTTT. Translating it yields CASSKGPGQGSTDTQYF.

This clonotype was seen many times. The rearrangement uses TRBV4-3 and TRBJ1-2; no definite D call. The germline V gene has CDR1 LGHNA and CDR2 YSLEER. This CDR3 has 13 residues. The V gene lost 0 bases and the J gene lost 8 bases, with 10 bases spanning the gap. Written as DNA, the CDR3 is TGCGCCAGCAGCCAAGATCGGGGAAGAGGCTACACCTTC. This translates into CASSQDRGRGYTF.

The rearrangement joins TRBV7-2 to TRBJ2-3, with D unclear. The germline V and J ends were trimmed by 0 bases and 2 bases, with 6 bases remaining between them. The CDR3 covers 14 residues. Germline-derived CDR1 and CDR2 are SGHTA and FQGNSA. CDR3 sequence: CASSLAAITDTQYF. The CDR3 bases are TGTGCCAGCAGCTTAGCGGCAATCACAGATACGCAGTATTTT.